The entry below gives a single T cell receptor beta chain sequence along with its context. This clone was counted only a few times. The target of this receptor is not known. A junction boundary mismatches the germline segment, possibly from a read error. The record originates from a study of sequential checkpoint blockade in melanoma (dated by TCRdb to the late 2010s). For the wider study: Patients were assigned by 1:1 randomization to either first-line nivolumab followed by ipilimumab (arm A) or ipilimumab followed by nivolumab (arm B). TCRbeta immunosequencing was performed on DNA from 90 to 100 pretreatment melanoma tumor samples. About three quarters of the matched pre- and post-treatment tumor biopsy pairs came from the same lesion. For approximately 20 patients, matched tumor biopsies were taken both before treatment and at week 13, after single-agent nivolumab (arm A) or ipilimumab (arm B). Both trial sequences were followed by maintenance nivolumab.

This sample's treatment or condition label indicates: randomized to nivolumab then ipilimumab (arm A) or the reverse (arm B). No trial patient had received prior DNA-damaging chemotherapy. Samples came from patients with melanoma in CheckMate 064, a randomized, open-label phase II trial of sequential checkpoint blockade. Genomic DNA from formalin-fixed paraffin-embedded (FFPE) tissue samples served as the input for tumor TCR sequencing. The immunoSEQ Assay was used to immunosequence TCRbeta CDR3 regions from genomic DNA. Prior to high-throughput sequencing, genomic DNA was amplified by bias-controlled multiplex PCR. The original methods were these. To quantify the absolute abundance of each unique TCRbeta CDR3 region, the sequences were collapsed and filtered. Clonality was defined as 1 minus Pielou's evenness and was calculated using productive rearrangements only. Tumor T-cell fraction was computed by normalizing TCRbeta template counts to usable DNA, estimated from several housekeeping genes. Clones with significantly greater frequencies in on-treatment versus baseline samples were identified using a previously published method. Entries here come from immuneACCESS through TCRdb and include only in-frame sequences with V and J called. Some clones fail to appear in such tables; in the studies checked, an unresolved V gene covers under half of the shortfall, and the cause of the remainder is unknown. From that table come the V and J calls and clone size; the DNA was used to work out D and trimming. This sample lists tens of thousands of clones; over 30% were detected once. The ten most abundant clones make up approximately 1.5% of the sample.

From the cysteine up to the phenylalanine, the CDR3 has a length of 15 residues. Only the CDR3 DNA stays, 45 bases, in frame from base 1. From the germline V gene, CDR1 is SGHNT and CDR2 is YENEEA. The research as a whole found: Tumor T-cell fraction and clonality correlated with PD-L1 staining and CD8+ T-cell counts but not with mutational load. The model for predicting response that combines TCR metrics with mutation burden needs to be validated in larger, independent patient cohorts. Among patients in arm A, the nivolumab-first arm, pretreatment tumor TIL clonality was associated with response (P = .04). Patients with increases in tumor T-cell fraction and clonality by week 13 were approximately 30 times more likely to achieve clinical benefit. Within-arm analyses of tumor T-cell fraction were constrained by small sample sizes and reduced statistical power.

Recombination connected TRBV11-3 to TRBJ2-7; 13 bases in the middle match TRBD2. The source of this sequence is a human donor with melanoma. The material sequenced was tumor tissue (inferred from file names), taken from a patient given nivolumab and ipilimumab in sequence. In nucleotides, the sequence is TGTGCCAGCAGCTCTACACTAGCGGGGGGGACGTCGGCGAACTTC. The translation is CASSSTLAGGTSANF.